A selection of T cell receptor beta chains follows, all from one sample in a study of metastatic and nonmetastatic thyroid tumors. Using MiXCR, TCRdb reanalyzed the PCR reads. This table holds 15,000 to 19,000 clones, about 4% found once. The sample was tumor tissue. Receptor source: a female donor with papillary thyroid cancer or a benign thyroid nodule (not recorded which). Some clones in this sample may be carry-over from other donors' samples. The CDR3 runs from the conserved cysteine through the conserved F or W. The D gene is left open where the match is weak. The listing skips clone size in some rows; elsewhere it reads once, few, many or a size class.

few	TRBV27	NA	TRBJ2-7	CASSSSGLSYEQYF	TGTGCCAGCAGTTCGAGCGGGTTATCCTACGAGCAGTACTTC
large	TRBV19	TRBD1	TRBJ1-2	CASTPPGGRNYGYTF	TGTGCCAGTACCCCCCCAGGGGGGCGAAACTATGGCTACACCTTC
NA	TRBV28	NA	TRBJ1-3	CASSSPAEPHSGNTVYF	TGTGCCAGCAGCTCTCCCGCGGAGCCTCACTCTGGAAACACCGTATATTTT
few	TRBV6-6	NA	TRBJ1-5	CASSYSGDSNHPQHF	TGTGCCAGCAGTTACTCTGGGGATAGCAATCATCCCCAGCATTTT
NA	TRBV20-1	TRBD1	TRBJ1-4	CSAQTGDREKLFF	TGCAGTGCCCAAACAGGGGATAGGGAAAAACTGTTTTTT
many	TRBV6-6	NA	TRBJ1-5	CASSYSRSNQPQHF	TGTGCCAGCAGTTACTCCAGAAGCAATCAGCCCCAGCATTTT
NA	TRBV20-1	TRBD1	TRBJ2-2	CSARKGAGTGELFF	TGCAGTGCTAGAAAGGGGGCGGGCACCGGGGAGCTGTTTTTT
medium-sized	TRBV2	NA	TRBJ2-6	CASIIIGEPGANVLTF	TGTGCCAGCATAATCATCGGGGAACCTGGGGCCAACGTCCTGACTTTC
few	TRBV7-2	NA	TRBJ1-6	CASSLETEAPLHF	TGTGCCAGCAGCCTAGAGACAGAAGCACCCCTCCACTTT
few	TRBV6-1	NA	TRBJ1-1	CASRGLLRGGNTEAFF	TGTGCCAGCAGGGGACTCCTACGGGGGGGGAACACTGAAGCTTTCTTT
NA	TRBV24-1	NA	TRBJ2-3	CATGPLRDGTTDTQYF	TGTGCCACCGGACCCCTCCGGGACGGGACAACTGATACGCAGTATTTT
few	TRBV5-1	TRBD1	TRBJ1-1	CASSLTGGISEAFF	TGCGCCAGCAGCTTGACAGGGGGCATTTCTGAAGCTTTCTTT
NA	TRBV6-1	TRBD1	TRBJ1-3	CASSATGAGNTIYF	TGTGCCAGCAGTGCCACAGGGGCTGGAAACACCATATATTTT
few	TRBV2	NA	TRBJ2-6	CASMPLGAAGANVLTF	TGTGCCAGCATGCCTTTGGGGGCCGCTGGGGCCAACGTCCTGACTTTC
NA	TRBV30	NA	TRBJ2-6	CAWDIGIPLWSGANVLTF	TGTGCCTGGGATATCGGGATCCCTCTTTGGAGTGGGGCCAACGTCCTGACTTTC
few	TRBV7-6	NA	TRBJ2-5	CASSPTGQTQYF	TGTGCCAGCAGCCCCACCGGGCAGACCCAGTACTTC
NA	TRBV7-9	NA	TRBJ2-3	CASSNVKSTDTQYF	TGTGCCAGCAGCAATGTTAAGAGCACAGATACGCAGTATTTT
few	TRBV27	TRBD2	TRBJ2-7	CASKAGLAGVQTHEQYF	TGTGCCAGCAAAGCTGGACTAGCGGGAGTACAAACCCACGAGCAGTACTTC
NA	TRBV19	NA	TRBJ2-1	CASSNRKADEQFF	TGTGCCAGTAGTAATCGCAAAGCAGATGAGCAGTTCTTC
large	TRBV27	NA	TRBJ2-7	CASKNLGTLTYEQYF	TGTGCCAGCAAAAACCTCGGGACCCTCACCTACGAGCAGTACTTC